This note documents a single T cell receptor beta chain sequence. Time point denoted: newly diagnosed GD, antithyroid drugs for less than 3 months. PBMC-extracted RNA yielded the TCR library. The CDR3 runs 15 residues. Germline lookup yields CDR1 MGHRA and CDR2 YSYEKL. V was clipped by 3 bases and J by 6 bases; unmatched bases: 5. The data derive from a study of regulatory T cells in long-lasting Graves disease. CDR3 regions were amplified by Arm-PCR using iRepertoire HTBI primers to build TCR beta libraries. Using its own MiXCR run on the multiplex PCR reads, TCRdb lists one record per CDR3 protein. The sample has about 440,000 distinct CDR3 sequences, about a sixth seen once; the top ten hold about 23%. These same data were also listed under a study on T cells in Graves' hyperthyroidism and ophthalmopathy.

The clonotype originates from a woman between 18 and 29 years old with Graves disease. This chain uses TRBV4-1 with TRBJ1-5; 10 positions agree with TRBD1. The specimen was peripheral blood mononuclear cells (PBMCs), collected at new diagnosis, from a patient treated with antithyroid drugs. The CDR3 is CASSHRQGAVQPQHF. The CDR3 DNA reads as TGCGCCAGCAGCCACCGACAGGGGGCGGTTCAGCCCCAGCATTTT.